Given below is one T cell receptor (beta chain) in context. The antigen is undetermined. This CDR3 is 11 amino acids long. Between the trimmed V and J ends, which lost 4 bases and 9 bases, there was a span of 7 bases. Germline V gives CDR1 SNHLY, CDR2 FYNNEI. The record originates from a study of cytomegalovirus exposure and HLA in healthy donors. Findings and caveats of the study: A subsequent analysis found that TCR clusters from the first cohort also tended to co-occur in the 90 to 150 validation repertoires, with about 93% of cluster scores above 0. Published work reported that the classifier diagnosed cytomegalovirus status with high specificity and sensitivity. TCR beta chains numbering about 160 were designated cytomegalovirus-associated.

Here immunoSEQ multiplex PCR was the method, and the copy in TCRdb shows in-frame clones only, minus some. Of approximately 280,000 clones listed, roughly 90% are singletons. Donors were drawn from the approximately 120-subject validation cohort, separate from the roughly 610-subject first cohort. The TCR originated in a woman under 30 in good health and CMV-seronegative. V usage is TRBV2 and J usage is TRBJ2-1, with D maybe TRBD2 (5 bases). The sequencing sample was made of PBMCs. This CDR3 reads CASSVGGEQFF. CDR3 nucleotides: TGTGCCAGCAGTGTAGGAGGTGAGCAGTTCTTC. Variable domain in full (rest from reference TRBV2 and TRBJ2-1): EPEVTQTPSHQVTQMGQEVILRCVPISNHLYFYWYRQILGQKVEFLVSFYNNEISEKSEIFDDQFSVERPDGSNFTLKIRSTKLEDSAMYFCASSVGGEQFFGPGTRLTVL.